A single sample is the source of the 14 T cell receptor beta chains below, sequenced in a study of cytomegalovirus exposure and HLA in healthy donors. The PCR employed 60 Vbeta primers together with 13 Jbeta primers. This table comes from immunoSEQ multiplex PCR, and its TCRdb copy is limited to in-frame clones, with some not included. The data hold over 50,000 clones, with around 92% observed a single time. Specimen: PBMCs. Receptors were obtained from a man younger than 40 in good health and CMV-seropositive.

A note on this clone: The germline gene is not matched at one end of the junction; a read error may be the cause. The V call is TRBV7-9, the J call TRBJ2-5; 7 bases agree with TRBD1. This CDR3 has 15 amino acids. The germline V gene has CDR1 SEHNR and CDR2 FQNEAQ (reference sequence). Here the CDR3 reads CSSSTTPSGGETQYF. For the CDR3, the DNA is TGTTCCAGCAGCACAACGCCTTCAGGGGGAGAGACCCAGTACTTC.

The chain joins TRBV11-1 to TRBJ2-1, with D possibly matching TRBD1 (5 bases). Germline CDR1 SGHAT, CDR2 FQDESV (reference sequence). The CDR3 covers 14 residues. V was pared by 5 bases and J by 3 bases, with 11 bases between. The CDR3 nucleotides read TGTGCCAGCAGCCGAAACCAGGGCTACAATGAGCAGTTCTTC. Translation gives CASSRNQGYNEQFF.

The chain recombines TRBV15 with TRBJ1-1; D call uncertain. V lost 0 bases and J lost 5, with 10 bases in between. Germline loops: CDR1 LNHNV, CDR2 YYDKDF (reference sequence). This CDR3 comprises 14 residues. CDR3 sequence reads: CATSRDRHGTEAFF. CDR3 in DNA: TGTGCCACCAGCAGAGATCGACACGGAACTGAAGCTTTCTTT.

V usage is TRBV18 and J usage is TRBJ2-1; 7 nucleotides agree with TRBD2. V gave up 0 bases and J gave up 1 base; unmatched junction bases: 0. The CDR3 sequence is 15 residues long. Per germline, CDR1 KGHSH and CDR2 LQKENI. CDR3 DNA: TGTGCCAGCTCACCACCCGGGGGGTCCTACAATGAGCAGTTCTTC. Amino acid sequence: CASSPPGGSYNEQFF.

V and J are TRBV5-1 and TRBJ2-2, with 14 bases matching TRBD2. J was trimmed by 3 bases and V by 5 bases; bases with no gene match: 3. In germline, CDR1 is SGHRS, CDR2 YFSETQ. The CDR3 is 16 residues long. The CDR3 sequence: CASRTTSGRDTGELFF. As DNA, the CDR3 is TGCGCCAGCAGGACGACTAGCGGGAGGGACACCGGGGAGCTGTTTTTT.

The chain recombines TRBV28 with TRBJ2-5, with 8 nucleotides matching TRBD1. Germline V lookup: CDR1 MDHEN, CDR2 SYDVKM. This CDR3 comprises 15 residues. With V trimmed by 6 bases and J by 1 base, 7 bases remained unmatched. The CDR3 protein is CASRGRDRGQETQYF. CDR3 nucleotides: TGTGCCAGCAGGGGGCGCGACAGGGGCCAAGAGACCCAGTACTTC.

This chain uses TRBV7-3 with TRBJ1-1, with TRBD1 as a possible D gene (5 bases). Germline lookup yields CDR1 SGHTA and CDR2 FQGTGA. Trimming removed 4 bases from V and 0 bases from J, with 6 bases in between. This CDR3 has 13 residues. CDR3 coding DNA: TGTGCCAGCAGCTACAGGTTGAACACTGAAGCTTTCTTT. This gives the protein CASSYRLNTEAFF.

The chain is built from TRBV27 and TRBJ1-2; D perhaps matches TRBD1 (6 bases). Trimming stripped 5 bases from V and 0 bases from J, with 7 bases between. Germline lookup yields CDR1 MNHEY and CDR2 SMNVEV (reference sequence). This CDR3 comprises 13 residues. The CDR3 protein is CASSRQANYGYTF. For the CDR3, the DNA is TGTGCCAGCAGTCGACAGGCTAACTATGGCTACACCTTC.

This chain uses TRBV19 with TRBJ1-4; no firm D call. This CDR3 has 14 amino acids. Trimming stripped 3 bases from V and 8 bases from J, with 13 bases between. Germline V gene sequence: CDR1 LNHDA, CDR2 SQIVND (reference sequence). Here the CDR3 DNA reads TGTGCCAGTAGTATGTCGCAATCTAGCGAAAAACTGTTTTTT. Translated: CASSMSQSSEKLFF.

The CDR3 region is CASIRQGPTDTQYF. The CDR3 bases are TGTGCCAGCATCCGACAGGGACCCACAGATACGCAGTATTTT. The chain combines TRBV6-6 with TRBJ2-3; 7 nucleotides line up with TRBD1. With V trimmed by 7 bases and J by 2 bases, 6 bases remained unmatched. The CDR3 spans 14 residues. Per the germline V gene, CDR1 is MNHNY and CDR2 is SVGAGI (reference sequence).

This chain uses TRBV5-5 with TRBJ1-5, with 7 positions matching TRBD1. The junction had 4 bases not matched to a gene; V was cut back by 0 bases and J by 7 bases. Germline loops: CDR1 SGHKS, CDR2 YYEKEE (reference sequence). The CDR3 spans 14 residues. The CDR3 region is CASSLDRGEQPQHF. CDR3 nucleotides: TGTGCCAGCAGCTTGGACAGGGGAGAACAGCCCCAGCATTTT.

The chain combines TRBV6-5 with TRBJ1-5; 8 bases fit TRBD1. The CDR3 sequence is 14 residues long. CDR1 is MNHEY and CDR2 is SVGAGI in the germline V gene. V dropped 4 bases and J dropped 5; count of bases not matched to a gene: 4. The CDR3 sequence is CASSWTGYDQPQHF. As DNA, the CDR3 is TGTGCCAGCAGTTGGACAGGGTACGATCAGCCCCAGCATTTT.

This chain uses TRBV18 with TRBJ2-1, with TRBD2 matching over 13 bases. The junction had 4 bases not matched to a gene; V was cut back by 3 bases and J by 8 bases. Germline assignment: CDR1 KGHSH and CDR2 LQKENI. CDR3 size: 15 residues. CDR3 nucleotides: TGTGCCAGCTCACCCGGACTAGCGGGAGTGGATGAGCAGTTCTTC. Its protein product is CASSPGLAGVDEQFF.

This clone has just one count. The chain recombines TRBV28 with TRBJ2-1; TRBD2 aligns across 7 bases. This CDR3 comprises 13 residues. The V and J ends lost 7 bases and 5 bases, in that order; junction bases with no gene match: 5. The germline CDR1 and CDR2 sequences are MDHEN and SYDVKM. The CDR3 DNA reads as TGTGCCAGCACGCGGGAGATTGACAATGAGCAGTTCTTC. Encoded protein: CASTREIDNEQFF. Combining the CDR3 with reference TRBV28 and TRBJ2-1 gives the whole variable domain DVKVTQSSRYLVKRTGEKVFLECVQDMDHENMFWYRQDPGLGLRLIYFSYDVKMKEKGDIPEGYSVSREKKERFSLILESASTNQTSMYLCASTREIDNEQFFGPGTRLTVL.